Below are 19 T cell receptor beta chains sequenced from a single sample in a study of cytomegalovirus exposure and HLA in healthy donors. Vbeta (60) and Jbeta (13) primers were used in the PCR. This table comes from immunoSEQ multiplex PCR, and its TCRdb copy is limited to in-frame clones, with some not included. The sample shows 100,000 to 150,000 clones, 60% to 80% of them seen only once. The sample consisted of PBMCs. The receptors originated from a woman in her forties or fifties in good health and CMV-seronegative.

The genes are TRBV5-6 and TRBJ2-1, with D possibly TRBD1 on 6 matching bases. CDR1 SGHDT and CDR2 YYEEEE come from the germline V gene. CDR3 length: 17 residues. Trimming left V 0 bases short and J 6 bases short, with 19 bases between. In DNA, the CDR3 is TGTGCCAGCAGCTTGGGGGCAGGGGTCGCGAGGGTCAATGAGCAGTTCTTC. It yields the protein CASSLGAGVARVNEQFF.

The chain links TRBV11-1 to TRBJ2-7, with 10 nucleotides matching TRBD2. The trim removed 2 bases at V and 3 bases at J, leaving 4 bases unmatched. Germline assignment: CDR1 SGHAT and CDR2 FQDESV (reference sequence). The CDR3 covers 15 residues. CDR3 nucleotide sequence: TGTGCCAGCAGCTTAAGTTCTAGCGGGAGCTACGAGCAGTACTTC. Residues: CASSLSSSGSYEQYF.

CDR3 in amino acids: CASGRVSSYNEQFF. DNA for the CDR3: TGCGCCAGCGGGCGGGTAAGCTCCTACAATGAGCAGTTCTTC. The rearrangement joins TRBV10-1 to TRBJ2-1; tentative D call: TRBD2 (5 bases). Trimming left V 8 bases short and J 0 bases short, with 11 bases between. Germline values: CDR1 WNHNN, CDR2 SYGVQD (reference sequence). CDR3 length: 14 amino acids.

This chain uses TRBV28 with TRBJ2-1; 7 nucleotides agree with TRBD2. CDR1 and CDR2 (germline): MDHEN, SYDVKM. This CDR3 is 14 amino acids long. J lost 8 bases, V lost 6 bases, and 10 bases had no gene match. CDR3 sequence: CASRTGTTSDEQFF. The CDR3 nucleotides read TGTGCCAGCAGAACCGGGACTACCTCGGATGAGCAGTTCTTC.

On this clone itself: The sample has other DNA sequences that encode this CDR3 too. The CDR3 nucleotides read TGCAGCGTGGGGACAGGGGGCTACGAGCAGTACTTC. Its protein is CSVGTGGYEQYF. The chain joins TRBV29-1 to TRBJ2-7; TRBD1 agrees at 11 bases. The CDR3 has 12 amino acids. The junction had 1 base not matched to a gene; V was cut back by 6 bases and J by 3 bases. Germline V gene sequence: CDR1 SQVTM, CDR2 ANQGSEA.

J is TRBJ2-3 and V is TRBV25-1, with TRBD2 matching 10 bases. This CDR3 has 16 amino acids. CDR1 and CDR2 from the germline V gene are MGHDK and SYGVNS. Trimming at V came to 5 bases and at J to 6 bases, leaving 11 bases not matched to a gene. CDR3 amino acids: CASSRQLAGSSDTQYF. DNA of the CDR3: TGTGCCAGCAGTCGTCAACTAGCGGGATCTTCCGATACGCAGTATTTT.

There are a few counts of this clone. The junction does not match germline at one end; this may be a read error. The chain recombines TRBV7-9 with TRBJ1-1; D is unclear. The germline V gene encodes CDR1 SEHNR and CDR2 FQNEAQ (reference sequence). CDR3 length equals 14 residues. DNA of the CDR3: TGTTCCAGCAGCTTATCTCGTCGCGACGGGGAAGCTTTCTTT. Protein: CSSSLSRRDGEAFF.

This sequence joins TRBV29-1 and TRBJ1-1; D possibly corresponds to TRBD1 (5 bases). CDR1 SQVTM and CDR2 ANQGSEA come from the germline V gene. The CDR3 runs to 13 residues. V was trimmed by 3 bases and J by 1 base, leaving 9 bases between them. This CDR3 reads CSVDGGGNTEAFF. DNA of the CDR3: TGCAGCGTTGACGGGGGTGGGAACACTGAAGCTTTCTTT.

This chain uses TRBV27 with TRBJ1-2; D is undetermined. The CDR3 spans 12 residues. The germline CDR1 and CDR2 sequences are MNHEY and SMNVEV (reference sequence). V was clipped by 5 bases and J by 7 bases, with 11 bases between them. This CDR3 reads CASSPISGGYTF. In DNA form, the CDR3 reads TGTGCCAGCAGTCCAATCTCGGGTGGCTACACCTTC.

V gene TRBV10-3 combines with J gene TRBJ2-3, with 7 nucleotides matching TRBD2. Germline CDR1 is ENHRY and CDR2 is SYGVKD. There are 16 residues in the CDR3. V lost 0 bases and J lost 1; bases outside the gene matches: 4. The CDR3: CAISESRLAGTDTQYF. As DNA, the CDR3 is TGTGCCATCAGTGAGTCACGGCTAGCGGGCACAGATACGCAGTATTTT.

A few counts support this clone. DNA of the CDR3: TGTGCCAGCAGCTTAGGGGTCGGGTCTGGCTACACCTTC. Its translation: CASSLGVGSGYTF. The chain links TRBV7-9 to TRBJ1-2; the D is unclear. V lost 1 base to trimming and J lost 7 bases, with 10 bases between them. The CDR3 spans 13 residues. The germline CDR1 and CDR2 sequences are SEHNR and FQNEAQ (reference sequence).

Comment on this clone: The junction and the germline gene differ at one end; a read error may be behind it. This chain connects TRBV7-9 to TRBJ2-3, with 9 bases matching TRBD1. This CDR3 is 16 amino acids long. CDR1 SEHNR and CDR2 FQNEAQ come from the germline V gene (reference sequence). CDR3 sequence: CSSSSRSVRQGGTQYF. For the CDR3, the DNA is TGTTCCAGCAGCTCCAGGAGTGTGAGACAGGGGGGCACGCAGTATTTT.

V is TRBV28 and J is TRBJ2-1; maybe TRBD1 (5 bases). V lost 6 bases and J 2 bases, leaving 14 bases between the germline ends. The germline V gene encodes CDR1 MDHEN and CDR2 SYDVKM. CDR3 length: 15 amino acids. The CDR3 DNA follows: TGTGCCAGCAGCACGGACAAGTGGACCTACAATGAGCAGTTCTTC. This encodes CASSTDKWTYNEQFF.

This clone came up a few times. The J gene is TRBJ1-1, the V gene TRBV28; D gene ambiguous. Germline CDR1 and CDR2: MDHEN and SYDVKM. The CDR3 runs to 14 residues. Deletions cut 3 bases from V and 1 base from J, with 9 bases between. CDR3 DNA sequence: TGTGCCAGCAGTTTTTGGCCAGAGAACACTGAAGCTTTCTTT. Translated, it gives CASSFWPENTEAFF.

The V gene is TRBV29-1, the J gene TRBJ2-7; D is ambiguous. Germline CDR1 is SQVTM and CDR2 is ANQGSEA. The CDR3 spans 11 residues. Trimming removed 4 bases from V and 2 bases from J, with 6 bases in between. The CDR3 spells CSVGAPYEQYF. DNA for the CDR3: TGCAGCGTTGGGGCCCCCTACGAGCAGTACTTC.

V and J are TRBV25-1 and TRBJ2-5; D is unclear. The CDR3 length is 14 residues. The germline V gene encodes CDR1 MGHDK and CDR2 SYGVNS. Trimming pared 1 base from V and 5 bases from J, leaving 11 bases between. The CDR3 DNA sequence: TGTGCCAGCAGTGAATTTGGTACTGCGGAGACCCAGTACTTC. Its translation: CASSEFGTAETQYF. Supplemented by reference TRBV25-1 and TRBJ2-5, the full variable domain reads EADIYQTPRYLVIGTGKKITLECSQTMGHDKMYWYQQDPGMELHLIHYSYGVNSTEKGDLSSESTVSRIRTEHFPLTLESARPSHTSQYLCASSEFGTAETQYFGPGTRLLVL.

The chain couples TRBV7-2 to TRBJ2-5, with D possibly matching TRBD2 (6 bases). This CDR3 contains 15 residues. Germline CDR1 SGHTA, CDR2 FQGNSA. Between the trimmed V and J ends, which lost 5 bases and 3 bases, there was a span of 16 bases. The CDR3 spells CASSPRSGVEETQYF. DNA for the CDR3: TGTGCCAGCAGCCCCCGCTCGGGAGTTGAAGAGACCCAGTACTTC.

This clone was seen only a few times. The rearrangement links TRBV19 to TRBJ1-1, with 10 nucleotides matching TRBD1. The CDR3 extends over 15 amino acids. In germline, CDR1 is LNHDA, CDR2 SQIVND (reference sequence). After removal of 5 bases from V and 1 base from J, the junction contained 4 bases not matched to a gene. The CDR3: CASSDRGRGNTEAFF. Written as DNA, the CDR3 is TGTGCCAGTAGTGACAGGGGGCGCGGGAACACTGAAGCTTTCTTT.

This chain connects TRBV27 to TRBJ2-3; 8 bases align to TRBD2. V gave up 8 bases and J gave up 1 base; unmatched junction bases: 8. Per germline, CDR1 MNHEY and CDR2 SMNVEV (reference sequence). This CDR3 is built from 15 residues. This CDR3 is CASGLAGSRTDTQYF. The DNA for the CDR3 is TGTGCCAGCGGCTTAGCGGGAAGTCGCACAGATACGCAGTATTTT.